The present T cell receptor beta chain was sequenced within a study of CD8+ T cells in alopecia areata. Study overall: Affected scalp percentage gauged treated patients' severity.

Extraction and reverse transcription of RNA yielded cDNA as the sequencing template. TCRdb's copy holds only in-frame clones and misses some; the assay was immunoSEQ multiplex PCR. The data contain 110,000 to 150,000 clones, 65% to 90% of them singletons. About this clone: Its cognate antigen is unknown.

Treatment indicated: oral pan-JAK inhibitor, 5-10 mg twice daily. The CDR3 consists of 14 residues. Between the trimmed V and J ends, which lost 8 bases and 2 bases, there was a span of 15 bases. Per the germline V gene, CDR1 is WSHSY and CDR2 is SAAADI. Regarding the study as a whole: Resident alphabeta T cells of normal skin are also sequenced in scalp samples. Scalp clonality dropped significantly under tofacitinib, as did expanded CD8+ top-100 clones.

The chain carries TRBV10-2 and TRBJ2-5; D assignment may be TRBD1 or TRBD2 (5 bases each). This sequence was found in a human donor with alopecia areata. The sample consisted of CD8+ T cells sorted from blood, taken at week 4, from a patient treated with tofacitinib. CDR3 nucleotides: TGCGCCAGCCGAAAATTCAGGGAGCAAGAGACCCAGTACTTC. Encoded protein: CASRKFREQETQYF.